This T cell receptor (beta chain) was profiled in a study of T cells after yellow fever vaccination. This clonotype was counted only a few times. The target antigen is unknown. Germline CDR1 MGHRA, CDR2 YSYEKL. The CDR3 runs to 15 residues. V lost 0 bases and J 10 bases, leaving 13 bases between the germline ends. For TCR, cDNA came from 5'RACE template switching, which added a universal primer site and UMIs. TCRdb used MiXCR to reprocess the 5' RACE reads, holding one entry per CDR3 protein. The table has around 340,000 distinct CDR3 sequences, roughly 9.4% seen once. Study-wide results and caveats: Among all clonotypes, a small share was observed in both CD4 and CD8 compartments.

Material: PBMCs, obtained on the day of the first yellow fever vaccination. The J gene is TRBJ1-6, the V gene TRBV4-1; no clear D. This TCR derives from a man between 18 and 29 years old who received the YFV17D yellow fever vaccine. This CDR3 reads CASSQDGWGGSPLHF. The CDR3 nucleotides read TGCGCCAGCAGCCAAGATGGTTGGGGTGGCTCACCCCTCCACTTT.